This T cell receptor (beta chain) was sequenced for a study of blood T cell repertoires in COVID-19 (dated by TCRdb to 2019 to 2021). Concerning the study at large: Collaborator samples came from the United States, Italy and Spain and covered acute and convalescent phases of COVID-19. The prospective study material was composed of cDNA or gDNA derived from T cells, B-cell-depleted T cells, or PBMCs. The dataset comprised deeply sampled blood TCRbeta repertoires from subjects exposed to, actively infected with, or recovered from COVID-19. The repertoires were released in a freely available public database intended as a resource for research on the immune response to SARS-CoV-2. Samples came from the ongoing ImmuneRACE study (first 160 participants) plus 1,254 subjects from 6 global collaborators. Sample metadata almost always included a de-identified subject ID, COVID-19 status, age in years and sex. Where HLA class I and class II types were available, the types were taken from metadata supplied by the sample provider, not from assay-based typing. What the research found in general, with its limitations: How much clinical and demographic metadata was included differed by source and by participant, and the metadata was provided uncurated.

Whole blood was collected in K2EDTA tubes by collaborating institutions according to the institutions' own protocols. For TCRbeta analysis, collaborator samples were shipped as frozen whole blood, as isolated PBMCs, or as DNA extracted from either sample type. TCRbeta CDR3 regions were amplified from genomic DNA using the immunoSEQ Assay, a bias-controlled multiplex PCR. The published analysis was carried out like this. The number of nucleated cells in each sample was estimated by amplification of reference gene primers within the assay. To quantify the absolute abundance of each unique TCRbeta CDR3 rearrangement, sequence reads were collapsed and filtered. For each sample, productive Simpson clonality was calculated as the square root of Simpson's diversity index across productive rearrangements. TCRdb provides this immuneACCESS table in a form limited to in-frame rearrangements. Some clones are lacking; in checked studies, under half of them reflect an unresolved V gene, and why the rest are absent is not known. The V and J calls and clone size are taken from that table; D and trimming were inferred from the DNA. This sample gives around 130,000 clones in total; approximately 82% of them show up just once. The top ten constitute roughly 9.7% of the sample.

This clone has more than one count but fewer than ten. It has no known antigen specificity. Qualities for individual bases were not recorded, and no much larger clone is one base off. Trimming removed 0 bases from V and 8 bases from J, leaving 18 bases between the germline ends. Reading from cysteine to phenylalanine, the CDR3 counts 16 amino acids. The CDR3 DNA has 48 bases and is translated from base 1. According to the germline V gene, CDR1 reads SGDLS and CDR2 reads YYNGEE. Source material: peripheral blood. The receptor was isolated from a man in his forties with active or convalescent COVID-19. The rearranged segments are TRBV9 and TRBJ2-1, with TRBD2 perhaps the D gene, on 5 matching bases. CDR3 sequence: CASSVATRVQKDEQFF. The sequenced DNA: TGTGCCAGCAGCGTAGCTACGAGGGTCCAGAAGGATGAGCAGTTCTTC.